The TCR beta chain under discussion was sequenced for a study of T cell responses to AZD1222 COVID-19 vaccine. The CDR3 spans 11 residues. CDR1 and CDR2 (germline): DFQATT, SNEGSKA (reference sequence). With respect to this clone: Its target is unknown.

The repertoire was sequenced with immunoSEQ multiplex PCR; TCRdb's copy has only in-frame clones and lacks some. The sample holds 85,000 to 100,000 clones; approximately 91% are singletons and the top ten take 22%. Study-level points and caveats: Two doses of AZD1222 preceded a rise in Spike-specific TCR breadth and depth.

The sequencing here drew on peripheral blood, taken on day 0 of AZD1222 vaccination. The chain carries TRBV20-1 and TRBJ1-1; D gene ambiguous. The source of this sequence is an adult in good health. Here the CDR3 reads CCVGRDTEAFF. The DNA of the CDR3 is TGCTGTGTAGGACGGGACACTGAAGCTTTCTTT.